This T cell receptor (beta chain) was sequenced for a study of blood T cell repertoires in COVID-19. Study details: Collection of acute and convalescent COVID-19 samples took place in the United States, Italy and Spain. T cells, B-cell-depleted T cells, or PBMCs provided the cDNA or gDNA that served as material.

Sequencing was performed with immunoSEQ multiplex PCR; in TCRdb, only in-frame clones are kept and a portion is missing. The data hold roughly 420,000 clones, with around 89% observed a single time. Adults between roughly 18 and 90 years of age took part from under 30 US areas. Trimming took 4 bases from V and 2 from J, leaving 9 bases between them. Germline V gene data show CDR1 as SGHRS and CDR2 as YFSETQ. The CDR3 contains 13 residues. The specimen sequenced was PBMCs or T cells enriched from blood (not recorded which). This TCR was recovered from a young woman with acute COVID-19. V gene TRBV5-1 combines with J gene TRBJ1-1, with a possible D match to TRBD1 (6 bases). The CDR3 DNA follows: TGCGCCAGCAGCGGACAGTTCAACACTGAAGCTTTCTTT. This encodes CASSGQFNTEAFF.